This T cell receptor (beta chain) was captured by sequencing in a study of blood T cell repertoires in COVID-19. For the study at large: Italy, Spain and the United States were the sources of the convalescent and acute COVID-19 samples. T cells, B-cell-depleted T cells, or PBMCs provided the cDNA or gDNA that served as material.

Germline loops: CDR1 MNHNY, CDR2 SVGAGI (reference sequence). The CDR3 sequence is 16 residues long. The ends lost 7 bases at V and 2 bases at J; junction bases unmatched: 11. Authors' methods: Scientists estimated how many nucleated cells there were by amplifying reference gene primers. Sequencing used immunoSEQ multiplex PCR; TCRdb keeps in-frame clones, though not all of them. That table is the source of V, J and clone size, and D and trimming were worked out from the DNA. The sample carries about 120,000 clones, around four fifths recorded once. The receptor was derived from a man in his 70s with active or convalescent COVID-19. The chain employs TRBV6-6 and TRBJ1-2; 9 nucleotides match TRBD1. The sample taken for sequencing was peripheral blood. The CDR3 coding sequence is TGTGCCAGCAATCTAAATTGGGGACAGGGCAACTATGGCTACACCTTC. It specifies CASNLNWGQGNYGYTF.